Listed below are T cell receptor beta chains from one sample, sequenced in a study of cytomegalovirus exposure and HLA in healthy donors. TCRdb's table, derived via immunoSEQ multiplex PCR, lists solely in-frame clones and lacks some. In the table there are 150,000 to 160,000 clones, less than 80% of which are singletons. The material sequenced was PBMCs. The receptors derive from a man younger than 40 in good health and CMV-seronegative. Each CDR3 is given with its conserved first and last residue.

V gene: TRBV19
CDR3 length: 15
CDR3 protein: CASSMGQGALETQYF

V gene: TRBV6-1
CDR3 length: 15
CDR3 protein: CASTPGVAVNSPLHF

V gene: TRBV4-2
CDR3 length: 15
CDR3 protein: CASSQEPGTNTEAFF

V gene: TRBV2
CDR3 length: 12
CDR3 protein: CASRWGAGELFF

V gene: TRBV9
CDR3 length: 13
CDR3 protein: CASSDRANTEAFF

V gene: TRBV11-2
CDR3 length: 15
CDR3 protein: CASSLETAFGNTIYF

V gene: TRBV27
CDR3 length: 14
CDR3 protein: CASSDRGYTGELFF

V gene: TRBV28
CDR3 length: 12
CDR3 protein: CASSRQYNEQFF

V gene: TRBV7-9
CDR3 length: 14
CDR3 protein: CASSSGQPNQPQHF

V gene: TRBV27
CDR3 length: 14
CDR3 protein: CASSGQGLNQPQHF

V gene: TRBV19
CDR3 length: 13
CDR3 protein: CASSIRSGDIQYF

V gene: TRBV4-2
CDR3 length: 13
CDR3 protein: CASGTSGGHEQFF

V gene: TRBV7-2
CDR3 length: 17
CDR3 protein: CASSSPGASASTDTQYF

V gene: TRBV28
CDR3 length: 16
CDR3 protein: CASSLVPGRGDEKLFF

V gene: TRBV4-2
CDR3 length: 16
CDR3 protein: CASSRDTSSGANVLTF

V gene: TRBV7-2
CDR3 length: 13
CDR3 protein: CASSFTGVYEQYF

V gene: TRBV28
CDR3 length: 16
CDR3 protein: CASSLLAGGINQPQHF

V gene: TRBV7-2
CDR3 length: 15
CDR3 protein: CASSPERVSGNIQYF

V gene: TRBV6-5
CDR3 length: 15
CDR3 protein: CASRTRGSYNSPLHF

V gene: TRBV5-1
CDR3 length: 14
CDR3 protein: CASGPGTGNYGYTF

V gene: TRBV6-1
CDR3 length: 14
CDR3 protein: CASRGTGDDYGYTF

V gene: TRBV18
CDR3 length: 13
CDR3 protein: CASSPQGAGEQYF

V gene: TRBV16
CDR3 length: 12
CDR3 protein: CASGGYNQPQHF

V gene: TRBV7-9
CDR3 length: 16
CDR3 protein: CASSLSRGDRYSPLHF